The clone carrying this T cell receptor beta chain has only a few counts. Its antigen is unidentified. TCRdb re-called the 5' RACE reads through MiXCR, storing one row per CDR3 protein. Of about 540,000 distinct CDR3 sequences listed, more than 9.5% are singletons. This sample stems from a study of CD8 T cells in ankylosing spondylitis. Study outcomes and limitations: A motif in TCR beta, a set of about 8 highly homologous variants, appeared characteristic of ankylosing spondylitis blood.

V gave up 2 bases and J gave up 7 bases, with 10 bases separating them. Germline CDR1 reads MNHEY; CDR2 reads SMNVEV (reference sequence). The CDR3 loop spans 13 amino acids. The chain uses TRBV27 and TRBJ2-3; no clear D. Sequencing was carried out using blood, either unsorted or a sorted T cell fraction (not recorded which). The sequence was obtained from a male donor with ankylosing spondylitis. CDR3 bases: TGTGCCAGCAGTTTAACCTTCTCGAATACGCAGTATTTT. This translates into CASSLTFSNTQYF.